One TCR beta chain is described in this entry. The germline gives CDR1 ENHRY, CDR2 SYGVKD. Trimming shortened V by 3 bases and J by 4 bases, and 20 bases separated the two germline ends. The CDR3 is 17 amino acids. TCRdb's copy holds only in-frame clones and misses some; the assay was immunoSEQ multiplex PCR. The data show under 95,000 clones, approximately 88% seen once. This record comes from a study of blood T cell repertoires in COVID-19. The sequenced sample was peripheral blood. J is TRBJ2-3 and V is TRBV10-3, with a possible D match to TRBD2 (7 bases). The TCR comes from a human donor in a cohort sampled during active COVID-19. The CDR3 sequence: CAISDSGGRESPDTQYF. The CDR3 DNA reads TGTGCCATCAGTGATAGTGGGGGGCGGGAGTCCCCAGATACGCAGTATTTT.